This T cell receptor beta chain was sequenced in a study of shared clonotypes between healthy human individuals. Naive CD8 populations comprised CD45RO-negative cells positively selected for CCR7, excluding terminally differentiated effector memory CD45RA+ cells. Only in-frame clones appear in the TCRdb table, and some are missing; sequencing was by immunoSEQ multiplex PCR. Here the sample spans about 590,000 clones, around 95% being singletons. Germline V gene sequence: CDR1 SGHRS, CDR2 YFSETQ. This CDR3 comprises 14 residues. Germline trimming cut 6 bases from V and 7 bases from J; bases unmatched to any gene: 12.

The sequence was obtained from a woman aged 25 to 39 in good health. The sample taken for sequencing was naive CD8+ T cells sorted from blood. This chain uses TRBV5-1 with TRBJ2-7, with 8 bases identical to TRBD2. The CDR3 nucleotides are TGCGCCAGCACCCTATTACAGACGGGAGGGGAGCAGTACTTC. Translating gives CASTLLQTGGEQYF.